The present TCR beta chain was sequenced within a study of cytomegalovirus exposure and HLA in healthy donors. At the level of the study: An early data release held around 80 million unique TCRs from HLA-typed donors. Overall study findings and caveats: The study found most TCR sequences rare, yet found some public TCRs in many donors. Later analysis showed TCR association rates varying by HLA locus, highest for DRB1 and lowest for HLA-C.

Germline V gene sequence: CDR1 SGHVS, CDR2 FQNEAQ. Trimming cost V 5 bases and J 3 bases; bases outside gene matches: 16. This CDR3 comprises 18 residues. In regard to this clone: The antigen remains unidentified.

Amplification used 60 Vbeta primers and 13 Jbeta primers. TCRdb keeps only in-frame clones here, not all; method: immunoSEQ multiplex PCR. Seen here are under 200,000 clones, about 78% observed once, and the top ten hold roughly 5%. The sequenced sample consisted of PBMCs. The chain carries TRBV7-8 and TRBJ2-1, with 7 bases identical to TRBD2. The receptor's source is a man aged 35-49 years in good health and CMV-seronegative. The DNA for the CDR3 is TGTGCCAGCAGCCTTTCCTCGGGGGGATCCGTTTACTACAATGAGCAGTTCTTC. It codes for CASSLSSGGSVYYNEQFF.